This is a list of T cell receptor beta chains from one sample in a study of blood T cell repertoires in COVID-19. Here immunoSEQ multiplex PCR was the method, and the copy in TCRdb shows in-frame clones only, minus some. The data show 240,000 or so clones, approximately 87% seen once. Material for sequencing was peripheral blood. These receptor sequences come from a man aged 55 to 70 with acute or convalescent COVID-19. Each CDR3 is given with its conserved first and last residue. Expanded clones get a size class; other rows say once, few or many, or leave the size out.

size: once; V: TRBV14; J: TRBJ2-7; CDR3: CASSSGQGFEQYF
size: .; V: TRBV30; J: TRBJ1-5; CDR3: CAWTGQGGQPQHF
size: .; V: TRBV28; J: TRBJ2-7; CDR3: CASRDPGKQYF
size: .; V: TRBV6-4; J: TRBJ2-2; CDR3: CASSDTPSTGELFF
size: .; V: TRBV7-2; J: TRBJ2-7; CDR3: CASSPSYEQYF
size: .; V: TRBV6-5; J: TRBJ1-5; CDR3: CASRGGGGQPQHF
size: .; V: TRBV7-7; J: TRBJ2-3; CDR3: CASSFGGLADTQYF
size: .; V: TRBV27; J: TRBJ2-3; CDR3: CASSDTPGLADTDTQYF
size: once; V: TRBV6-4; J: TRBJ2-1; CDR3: CASSPMGLAGRGEQFF
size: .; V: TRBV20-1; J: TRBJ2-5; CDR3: CSASAGGVETQYF
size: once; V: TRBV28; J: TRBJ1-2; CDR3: CASSSNYGYTF
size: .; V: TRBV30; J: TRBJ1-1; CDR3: CAYRGTDTEAFF
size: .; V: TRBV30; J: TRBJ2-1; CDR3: CAWSGTSRSYNEQFF
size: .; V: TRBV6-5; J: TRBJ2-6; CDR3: CASSHLSSGANVLTF
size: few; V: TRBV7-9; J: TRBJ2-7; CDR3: CASSSSGYEQYF
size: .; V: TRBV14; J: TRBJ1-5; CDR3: CASSQDYWQNSNQPQHF
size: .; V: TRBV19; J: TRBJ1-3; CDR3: CASNPGQGNTIYF
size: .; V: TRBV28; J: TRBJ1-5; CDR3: CASRPGQSNQPQHF
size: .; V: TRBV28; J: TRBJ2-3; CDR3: CASSFFSLRTSGREDTQYF
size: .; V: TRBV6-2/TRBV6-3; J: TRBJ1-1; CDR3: CASSYRDPRTNTEAFF
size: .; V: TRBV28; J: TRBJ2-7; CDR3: CASSLNSHEQYF
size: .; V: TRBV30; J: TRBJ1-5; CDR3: CAWSVVFGTGRPQPQHF
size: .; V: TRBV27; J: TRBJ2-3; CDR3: CASSLSVSDTQYF
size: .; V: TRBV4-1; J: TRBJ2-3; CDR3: CASSYLPGQLAYTQYF
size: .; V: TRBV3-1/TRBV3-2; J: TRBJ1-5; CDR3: CASSQGRGLQPQHF
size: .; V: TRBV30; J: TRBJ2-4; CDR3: CACATGDNIQYF
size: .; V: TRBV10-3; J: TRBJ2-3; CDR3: CAISDPGTPGTDTQYF
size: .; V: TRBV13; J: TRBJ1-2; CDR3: CASSSTRRGGGYTF
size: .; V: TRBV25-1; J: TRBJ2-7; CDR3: CASGRGLGEQYF
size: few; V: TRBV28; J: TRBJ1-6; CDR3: CASSLPTTGVFNSPLHF
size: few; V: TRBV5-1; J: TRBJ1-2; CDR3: CASSLRTGDGYTF
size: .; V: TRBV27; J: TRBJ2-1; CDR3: CASSLSPLAFHEQFF
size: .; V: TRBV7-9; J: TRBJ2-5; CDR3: CASSQSGQETQYF
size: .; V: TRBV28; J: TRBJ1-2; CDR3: CASSFGANYGYTF
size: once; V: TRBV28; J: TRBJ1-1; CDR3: CASSTGSGGTEAFF
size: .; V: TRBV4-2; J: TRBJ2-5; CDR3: CASSTTRTGERETQYF
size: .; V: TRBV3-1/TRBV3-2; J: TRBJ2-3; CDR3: CASSLRSGTSGTVTDTQYF
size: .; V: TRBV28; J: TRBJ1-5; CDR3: CASSSYRSSNQPQHF
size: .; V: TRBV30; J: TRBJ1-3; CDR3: CAWSPVGGSGNTIYF
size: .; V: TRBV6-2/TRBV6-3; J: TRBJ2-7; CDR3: CASSYRNGRSYEQYF
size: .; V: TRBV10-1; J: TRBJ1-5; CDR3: CASSTQRTPYSNQPQHF
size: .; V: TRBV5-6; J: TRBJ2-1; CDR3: CASSLSQTLNEQFF
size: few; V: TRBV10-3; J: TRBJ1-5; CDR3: CAISESVGQVSLQPQHF
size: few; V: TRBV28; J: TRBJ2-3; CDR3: CASSLGGTSRDTQYF
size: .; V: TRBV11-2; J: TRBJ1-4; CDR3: CASSFAGQGAREKLFF
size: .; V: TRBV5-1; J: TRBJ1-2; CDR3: CASSFLTGTGVGGYTF
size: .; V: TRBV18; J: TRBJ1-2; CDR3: CASSPGSDYGYTF
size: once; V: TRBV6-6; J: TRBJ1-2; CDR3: CASGGLGYGYTF